The 17 T cell receptor beta chains below were found in one sample sequenced in a study of Tregs in tolerant kidney transplant recipients. Produced via immunoSEQ multiplex PCR; TCRdb's table is partial and in-frame only. The sample records roughly 64,000 clones, 98% being singletons. The starting material was Tregs from blood, obtained before the transplant. These receptors all come from a human donor who received a combined kidney and bone marrow transplant.

Worth noting for this clone: The germline gene is not matched at one end of the junction; a read error may be the cause. The V and J genes are TRBV27 and TRBJ2-1; 7 positions agree with TRBD2. The CDR3 is 18 amino acids. Germline lookup yields CDR1 MNHEY and CDR2 SMNVEV (reference sequence). CDR3 bases: TGTGCCAGCACTTTAAGGGGACGTAGGGAGGGCCTGATCAATGAGCAGTTCTTC. Protein: CASTLRGRREGLINEQFF.

This rearrangement joins TRBV28 to TRBJ1-5; the D is unclear. Germline values: CDR1 MDHEN, CDR2 SYDVKM. Trimming shortened V by 7 bases and J by 11 bases, and 12 bases separated the two germline ends. This CDR3 region has 11 residues. CDR3 coding DNA: TGTGCCAGCACCGACGACATGACCCAGCATTTT. Translated, it gives CASTDDMTQHF. The full variable domain, with the rest looked up from reference TRBV28 and TRBJ1-5, is DVKVTQSSRYLVKRTGEKVFLECVQDMDHENMFWYRQDPGLGLRLIYFSYDVKMKEKGDIPEGYSVSREKKERFSLILESASTNQTSMYLCASTDDMTQHFGDGTRLSIL.

The J gene is TRBJ2-1, the V gene TRBV19, with 8 nucleotides matching TRBD1. Trimming cost V 6 bases and J 4 bases; bases outside gene matches: 8. CDR1 is LNHDA and CDR2 is SQIVND in the germline V gene (reference sequence). This CDR3 is 15 amino acids long. The CDR3 region is CASRSGQGAYNEQFF. CDR3 bases: TGTGCCAGTAGATCGGGGCAGGGGGCGTACAATGAGCAGTTCTTC.

The genes are TRBV10-3 and TRBJ2-3; maybe TRBD2 (6 bases). The CDR3 is 12 amino acids. CDR1 is ENHRY and CDR2 is SYGVKD in the germline V gene. Trimming took 10 bases from V and 3 from J, leaving 11 bases between them. The CDR3 sequence: CATDSGTDTQYF. CDR3 nucleotides: TGTGCCACCGATAGCGGAACAGATACGCAGTATTTT.

The chain couples TRBV7-9 to TRBJ2-7; 10 nucleotides match TRBD1. CDR3 length equals 16 residues. The J segment lost 0 bases and the V segment lost 4 bases, leaving 6 bases of the junction unmatched. Germline V gene lookup returns CDR1 SEHNR and CDR2 FQNEAQ (reference sequence). The CDR3 DNA reads TGTGCCAGCAGCTCCTACTGGACAGGGGGCTCCTACGAGCAGTACTTC. Protein product: CASSSYWTGGSYEQYF.

This chain connects TRBV5-1 to TRBJ2-3; 7 nucleotides line up with TRBD2. The CDR3 has 16 amino acids. Germline V gives CDR1 SGHRS, CDR2 YFSETQ. With 5 bases clipped from V and 2 bases from J, the junction kept 11 bases outside the gene matches. The DNA of the CDR3 is TGCGCCAGCAGTTTCAAAAGCGGGGCGAACACAGATACGCAGTATTTT. This sequence encodes CASSFKSGANTDTQYF.

This chain uses TRBV5-1 with TRBJ1-1; TRBD1 is a possible D gene (5 bases). Germline CDR1 and CDR2: SGHRS and YFSETQ. The CDR3 contains 13 residues. V dropped 7 bases and J dropped 3 bases, with 13 bases sitting between them. The CDR3: CASHAPGDTEAFF. The CDR3 nucleotides read TGCGCCAGCCATGCGCCGGGGGACACTGAAGCTTTCTTT.

The J gene is TRBJ1-6, the V gene TRBV28, with D possibly TRBD1 on 5 matching bases. V was cut by 3 bases and J by 8 bases, with 20 bases left in between. Germline CDR1 is MDHEN and CDR2 is SYDVKM. This CDR3 region has 17 residues. The CDR3 DNA is TGTGCCAGCAGTTTCCTGGTCAGCCCCGGAGGGGATTCACCCCTCCACTTT. Its protein product is CASSFLVSPGGDSPLHF.

This clone was seen only once. The chain links TRBV5-1 to TRBJ2-7; a weak D match, TRBD1 (5 bases). The V gene's germline CDR1 is SGHRS and CDR2 YFSETQ. The CDR3 covers 15 residues. The V gene lost 5 bases and the J gene lost 0 bases, with 15 bases spanning the gap. CDR3 in amino acids: CASSQLQGYSYEQYF. The CDR3 DNA sequence: TGCGCCAGCAGTCAGCTCCAGGGCTACTCCTACGAGCAGTACTTC.

The chain couples TRBV6-5 to TRBJ1-2; D possibly corresponds to TRBD1 (5 bases). V was pared by 7 bases and J by 9 bases, with 21 bases between. This CDR3 has 14 residues. Germline CDR1 reads MNHEY; CDR2 reads SVGAGI. The CDR3 reads CASTRSLTALSYTF. In nucleotides, the CDR3 is TGTGCCAGCACCCGTTCCCTGACAGCCCTAAGCTACACCTTC.

This sequence joins TRBV19 and TRBJ2-2, with 7 bases lining up with TRBD2. The CDR3 covers 14 residues. J lost 1 base, V lost 10 bases, and 6 bases had no gene match. The germline gives CDR1 LNHDA, CDR2 SQIVND (reference sequence). The CDR3 region has the DNA TGTGCCATAAGGGTAGCGGGGAACACCGGGGAGCTGTTTTTT. This gives the protein CAIRVAGNTGELFF.

The chain combines TRBV19 with TRBJ1-4; D might be TRBD1 (6 bases). This CDR3 contains 14 residues. The V gene's germline CDR1 is LNHDA and CDR2 SQIVND (reference sequence). With 3 bases removed from V and 8 bases from J, the gap between germline ends came to 13 bases. For the CDR3, the DNA is TGTGCCAGTAGTATGCGCCAGGGGAGAGAAAAACTGTTTTTT. Amino acid sequence: CASSMRQGREKLFF.

The chain employs TRBV11-2 and TRBJ2-7; the match to TRBD2 covers 7 bases. J gave up 2 bases and V 7 bases, and 11 bases lay outside the gene matches. Germline values: CDR1 SGHAT, CDR2 FQNNGV. The CDR3 is 15 residues long. CDR3: CASTKVGGLTYEQYF. The DNA of the CDR3 is TGTGCCAGCACAAAGGTGGGGGGACTAACCTACGAGCAGTACTTC. Together with reference TRBV11-2 and TRBJ2-7, the CDR3 gives the full variable domain: EAGVAQSPRYKIIEKRQSVAFWCNPISGHATLYWYQQILGQGPKLLIQFQNNGVVDDSQLPKDRFSAERLKGVDSTLKIQPAKLEDSAVYLCASTKVGGLTYEQYFGPGTRLTVT.

Written as DNA, the CDR3 is TGTGCCTGGAGTTTACCCCCCCGGGTTTACAATGAGCAGTTCTTC. It specifies CAWSLPPRVYNEQFF. V and J are TRBV30 and TRBJ2-1, with D uncertain. The germline CDR1 and CDR2 sequences are GTSNPN and SVGIG (reference sequence). Trimming took off 2 bases at V and 4 bases at J, with 15 bases between the two ends. The CDR3 is 15 amino acids. The full variable domain, with the rest looked up from reference TRBV30 and TRBJ2-1, is SQTIHQWPATLVQPVGSPLSLECTVEGTSNPNLYWYRQAAGRGLQLLFYSVGIGQISSEVPQNLSASRPQDRQFILSSKKLLLSDSGFYLCAWSLPPRVYNEQFFGPGTRLTVL.

The V call is TRBV11-2, the J call TRBJ1-2; no clear D. This CDR3 comprises 13 residues. The V end lost 1 base, the J end lost 8 bases, and 11 bases lay between the germline ends. Germline V gene data show CDR1 as SGHAT and CDR2 as FQNNGV. CDR3 bases: TGTGCCAGCAGCTTAGGGTGGGAGACAGGCTACACCTTC. This sequence encodes CASSLGWETGYTF.

The chain combines TRBV6-1 with TRBJ2-1; D not certain. The V and J ends lost 6 bases and 7 bases respectively, with 7 bases between them. Germline CDR1 MNHNS, CDR2 SASEGT. The CDR3 totals 11 residues. The CDR3 bases are TGTGCCAGCAGAGCTTTGAATGAGCAGTTCTTC. This sequence encodes CASRALNEQFF.

V and J are TRBV7-2 and TRBJ2-7; 7 nucleotides agree with TRBD2. The CDR3 covers 14 residues. The germline CDR1 and CDR2 sequences are SGHTA and FQGNSA. The J segment lost 3 bases and the V segment lost 5 bases, leaving 7 bases of the junction unmatched. The CDR3 DNA sequence: TGTGCCAGCAGCCGCGACGGGGGGAACTACGAGCAGTACTTC. This gives the protein CASSRDGGNYEQYF.